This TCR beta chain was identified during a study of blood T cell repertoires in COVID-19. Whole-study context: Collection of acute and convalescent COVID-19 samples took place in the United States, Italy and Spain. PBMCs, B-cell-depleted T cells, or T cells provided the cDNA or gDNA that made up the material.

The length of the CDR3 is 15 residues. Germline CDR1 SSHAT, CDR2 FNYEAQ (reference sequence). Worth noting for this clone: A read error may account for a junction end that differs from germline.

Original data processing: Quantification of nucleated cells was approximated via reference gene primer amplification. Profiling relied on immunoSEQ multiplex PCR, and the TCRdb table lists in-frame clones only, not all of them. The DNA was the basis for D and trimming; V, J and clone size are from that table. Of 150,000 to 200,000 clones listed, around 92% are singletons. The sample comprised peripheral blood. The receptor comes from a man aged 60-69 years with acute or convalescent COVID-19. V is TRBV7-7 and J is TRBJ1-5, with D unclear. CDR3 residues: CASSLMAHHPQPQHF. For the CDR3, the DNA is TGTGCTAGCAGCTTAATGGCACACCACCCCCAGCCCCAGCATTTT.